This TCR beta chain was identified in a study of blood T cell repertoires in COVID-19. Repertoires were generated with immunoSEQ multiplex PCR, while TCRdb's copy carries only in-frame clones and drops some. The sample consists of fewer than 350,000 clones, approximately 84% of them appearing once. The CDR3 sequence is 12 residues long. The germline CDR1 and CDR2 sequences are SNHLY and FYNNEI. The ends lost 7 bases at V and 7 bases at J; junction bases unmatched: 5. The material sequenced was peripheral blood. The gene calls are TRBV2 and TRBJ1-2, with TRBD1 matching 8 bases. The TCR originated in a woman aged 25-40 years who had recovered from COVID-19. CDR3 bases: TGTGCCAGCAATACAGGGGGATCTGGCTACACCTTC. It translates to CASNTGGSGYTF.